These 2 T cell receptor beta chains came from one sample sequenced in a study of Graves' ophthalmopathy and Graves' hyperthyroidism. Researchers took RNA transcripts and amplified TCR beta CDR3 regions from them. The library came from an HTBI-primed first-round RT-PCR and a second-round multiplex PCR. TCRdb passed the multiplex PCR reads through MiXCR, listing each CDR3 protein once. The data contain about 410,000 distinct CDR3 sequences, approximately 20% of them singletons. The specimen was peripheral blood. These receptors all stem from a woman aged 18-30 years with Graves' ophthalmopathy.

This clonotype has a count of ten or more. The chain employs TRBV6-1 and TRBJ2-2; no firm D call. Per the germline V gene, CDR1 is MNHNS and CDR2 is SASEGT. V lost 3 bases and J 5 bases, leaving 10 bases between the germline ends. The CDR3 is made up of 14 amino acids. DNA for the CDR3: TGTGCCAGCAGTGATTTCATGTCAACCGGGGAGCTGTTTTTT. This gives the protein CASSDFMSTGELFF.

This clonotype was counted only a few times. The rearrangement links TRBV6-5 to TRBJ1-1; TRBD1 is a possible D gene (6 bases). The germline V gene has CDR1 MNHEY and CDR2 SVGAGI. The V end was cut by 6 bases, the J end by 1 base, with 15 bases between. This CDR3 comprises 15 residues. CDR3 in amino acids: CASRYRAEGNTEAFF. In DNA form, the CDR3 reads TGTGCCAGCAGATACAGGGCCGAGGGGAACACTGAAGCTTTCTTT.